These 32 T cell receptor beta chains originate from one sample sequenced in a study of T cell changes during pregnancy in multiple sclerosis. The table came from immunoSEQ multiplex PCR; TCRdb's copy has only in-frame clones and leaves some out. The sample includes 70,000 to 95,000 clones, roughly 93% seen only once; the top ten take roughly 4%. Specimen: peripheral blood, collected in the first trimester of pregnancy. These receptors were obtained from a female donor with multiple sclerosis, enrolled in a pregnancy study.

The chain combines TRBV5-1 with TRBJ2-1, with TRBD2 identical over 9 bases. Germline CDR1 and CDR2: SGHRS and YFSETQ. CDR3 length: 14 amino acids. After removal of 2 bases from V and 9 bases from J, the junction contained 6 bases not matched to a gene. The CDR3 bases are TGCGCCAGCAGCTTTGGTAGCGGGGGAGGTGAGCAGTTCTTC. Translation gives CASSFGSGGGEQFF.

V gene TRBV4-1 combines with J gene TRBJ1-4; tentative D call: TRBD1 (6 bases). The CDR3 is 18 amino acids. Trimming shortened V by 0 bases and J by 8 bases, and 22 bases separated the two germline ends. Germline V lookup: CDR1 MGHRA, CDR2 YSYEKL. The CDR3 is CASSQDPLGPGASEKLFF. In DNA form, the CDR3 reads TGCGCCAGCAGCCAAGATCCTTTGGGGCCAGGGGCCTCGGAAAAACTGTTTTTT.

The CDR3 region has the DNA TGTGCCAGCAGCGCATGGACGGGGAGAGAGACCCAGTACTTC. Translated: CASSAWTGRETQYF. The chain recombines TRBV9 with TRBJ2-5; perhaps TRBD2 as D (5 bases). The germline V and J ends were trimmed by 3 bases and 4 bases, with 13 bases remaining between them. This CDR3 contains 14 residues. The V gene's germline CDR1 is SGDLS and CDR2 YYNGEE.

The chain is built from TRBV27 and TRBJ2-2; the match to TRBD2 covers 12 bases. The CDR3 is 16 amino acids. V was pared by 9 bases and J by 4 bases, with 9 bases of the junction left unmatched. Germline loops: CDR1 MNHEY, CDR2 SMNVEV (reference sequence). The CDR3 protein is CASKLRLAGVTGELFF. The CDR3 DNA sequence: TGTGCCAGTAAACTTAGACTAGCGGGGGTCACCGGGGAGCTGTTTTTT.

This sequence joins TRBV27 and TRBJ2-7; weak D call: TRBD1 (5 bases). The CDR3 has 14 amino acids. Germline V lookup: CDR1 MNHEY, CDR2 SMNVEV (reference sequence). Trimming cost V 3 bases and J 7 bases, with 16 bases left between them. Written as DNA, the CDR3 is TGTGCCAGCAGTTTCAGCCAGGGTTCGGGTGAGCAGTACTTC. It is translated as CASSFSQGSGEQYF.

The rearrangement links TRBV4-1 to TRBJ2-7; no firm D call. This CDR3 is 15 amino acids long. CDR1 is MGHRA and CDR2 is YSYEKL in the germline V gene. V was shortened by 0 bases and J by 3 bases, with 12 bases between the two germline ends. The CDR3 reads CASSQESNNLYEQYF. The DNA for the CDR3 is TGCGCCAGCAGCCAAGAATCGAACAACCTCTACGAGCAGTACTTC.

The chain uses TRBV7-8 and TRBJ2-7; the D is unclear. V was trimmed by 1 base and J by 3 bases, leaving 7 bases between them. From germline, CDR1 is SGHVS and CDR2 FQNEAQ. The CDR3 runs to 13 residues. CDR3 sequence reads: CASSLESVYEQYF. The CDR3 bases are TGTGCCAGCAGCTTAGAATCGGTCTACGAGCAGTACTTC.

This rearrangement joins TRBV19 to TRBJ2-2; tentative D call: TRBD2 (6 bases). The CDR3 consists of 14 residues. Trimming took 9 bases from V and 2 from J, leaving 13 bases between them. In germline, CDR1 is LNHDA, CDR2 SQIVND (reference sequence). The chain's CDR3 is CASGRGTNTGELFF. The CDR3 DNA follows: TGTGCCAGCGGACGGGGGACCAACACCGGGGAGCTGTTTTTT.

The V and J genes are TRBV14 and TRBJ2-7; D possibly corresponds to TRBD2 (5 bases). Trimming took 3 bases from V and 3 from J, leaving 6 bases between them. This CDR3 is built from 12 residues. The V gene's germline CDR1 is SGHDN and CDR2 FVKESK. In nucleotides, the CDR3 is TGTGCCAGCAGCCACGGACTCTACGAGCAGTACTTC. Residues: CASSHGLYEQYF. The full variable domain, with the rest looked up from reference TRBV14 and TRBJ2-7, is EAGVTQFPSHSVIEKGQTVTLRCDPISGHDNLYWYRRVMGKEIKFLLHFVKESKQDESGMPNNRFLAERTGGTYSTLKVQPAELEDSGVYFCASSHGLYEQYFGPGTRLTVT.

The CDR3: CASSHPGGAQETQYF. The CDR3 bases are TGCGCCAGCAGCCATCCCGGGGGGGCCCAAGAGACCCAGTACTTC. The J gene is TRBJ2-5, the V gene TRBV4-1; 8 nucleotides align to TRBD2. Per the germline V gene, CDR1 is MGHRA and CDR2 is YSYEKL. The ends lost 3 bases at V and 1 base at J; junction bases unmatched: 4. CDR3 length equals 15 residues.

The chain joins TRBV5-1 to TRBJ2-1; 13 nucleotides match TRBD2. The ends lost 0 bases at V and 1 base at J; junction bases unmatched: 7. This CDR3 has 19 amino acids. CDR1 and CDR2 (germline): SGHRS, YFSETQ. The CDR3 sequence: CASSLETSGGVGSYNEQFF. CDR3 nucleotides: TGCGCCAGCAGCTTGGAAACTAGCGGGGGGGTGGGTTCCTACAATGAGCAGTTCTTC. Full variable domain (outside the CDR3, taken from reference TRBV5-1 and TRBJ2-1): KAGVTQTPRYLIKTRGQQVTLSCSPISGHRSVSWYQQTPGQGLQFLFEYFSETQRNKGNFPGRFSGRQFSNSRSEMNVSTLELGDSALYLCASSLETSGGVGSYNEQFFGPGTRLTVL.

The gene calls are TRBV13 and TRBJ1-2, with D maybe TRBD1 (5 bases). The CDR3 is 18 amino acids. Germline lookup yields CDR1 PRHDT and CDR2 FYEKMQ (reference sequence). Trimming took 0 bases from V and 1 from J, leaving 18 bases between them. For the CDR3, the DNA is TGTGCCAGCAGCTTAGGCCTGGTTCGGCGGGGGTTTAACTATGGCTACACCTTC. The encoded protein is CASSLGLVRRGFNYGYTF.

The chain recombines TRBV19 with TRBJ1-1; no firm D call. CDR3 length equals 14 residues. The V gene lost 5 bases and the J gene lost 0 bases, with 10 bases spanning the gap. Germline CDR1 and CDR2: LNHDA and SQIVND (reference sequence). The CDR3 loop reads CASSGWQMNTEAFF. The DNA for the CDR3 is TGTGCCAGTAGTGGTTGGCAGATGAACACTGAAGCTTTCTTT.

V usage is TRBV5-6 and J usage is TRBJ1-6; D uncertain. Germline-derived CDR1 and CDR2 are SGHDT and YYEEEE. The CDR3 is 13 residues long. Trimming shortened V by 1 base and J by 9 bases, and 8 bases separated the two germline ends. The CDR3 here is CASSLSGVSPLHF. The CDR3, as DNA: TGTGCCAGCAGCTTGTCCGGAGTTTCACCCCTCCACTTT.

This chain connects TRBV9 to TRBJ1-1; weak D call: TRBD1 (6 bases). The CDR3 has 15 residues. The germline gives CDR1 SGDLS, CDR2 YYNGEE. With 4 bases removed from V and 1 base from J, the gap between germline ends came to 14 bases. The chain's CDR3 is CASSPTGQGNTEAFF. CDR3 DNA: TGTGCCAGCAGCCCCACAGGGCAGGGGAACACTGAAGCTTTCTTT. The variable domain in full, completed from reference TRBV9 and TRBJ1-1, reads DSGVTQTPKHLITATGQRVTLRCSPRSGDLSVYWYQQSLDQGLQFLIQYYNGEERAKGNILERFSAQQFPDLHSELNLSSLELGDSALYFCASSPTGQGNTEAFFGQGTRLTVV.

The J gene is TRBJ2-3, the V gene TRBV14; tentative D call: TRBD1 (5 bases). The length of the CDR3 is 16 residues. V was pared by 1 base and J by 3 bases, with 14 bases between. Germline values: CDR1 SGHDN, CDR2 FVKESK. CDR3 sequence (DNA): TGTGCCAGCAGCCAAGGAGAGGCAGGGTGGACAGATACGCAGTATTTT. Its protein is CASSQGEAGWTDTQYF.

The rearrangement links TRBV27 to TRBJ1-2; D might be TRBD1 (5 bases). The CDR3 runs to 13 residues. Germline CDR1 reads MNHEY; CDR2 reads SMNVEV (reference sequence). The V end was cut by 4 bases, the J end by 4 bases, with 10 bases between. The chain's CDR3 is CASSYQGGYGYTF. CDR3 DNA sequence: TGTGCCAGCAGTTATCAGGGAGGCTATGGCTACACCTTC.

The chain employs TRBV30 and TRBJ1-1; 10 bases are shared with TRBD1. The CDR3 has 13 amino acids. Germline CDR1 GTSNPN, CDR2 SVGIG (reference sequence). The V segment lost 5 bases and the J segment 6 bases; nucleotides outside the gene matches: 6. DNA of the CDR3: TGTGCCTGGGCCCCGGGACAGGGGTCTGAAGCTTTCTTT. Encoded protein: CAWAPGQGSEAFF.

The rearrangement uses TRBV29-1 and TRBJ2-1; 9 nucleotides agree with TRBD2. The trim removed 7 bases at V and 5 bases at J, leaving 12 bases unmatched. The germline CDR1 and CDR2 sequences are SQVTM and ANQGSEA. CDR3 size: 15 residues. CDR3 DNA sequence: TGCAGCGCTTTTCCGGCTAGCGGGGAGGACAATGAGCAGTTCTTC. This codes for CSAFPASGEDNEQFF.

A single count supports this clone. The V and J genes are TRBV10-3 and TRBJ2-1; maybe TRBD2 (6 bases). The CDR3 is 17 residues long. Trimming took 5 bases from V and 0 from J, leaving 17 bases between them. Germline V gene sequence: CDR1 ENHRY, CDR2 SYGVKD. In DNA form, the CDR3 reads TGTGCCATCAGTCCGCTGGGGACTTCGAGCTCCTACAATGAGCAGTTCTTC. This sequence encodes CAISPLGTSSSYNEQFF.

The genes are TRBV5-8 and TRBJ1-5, with a possible D match to TRBD1 (6 bases). V was trimmed by 4 bases and J by 6 bases, leaving 14 bases between them. CDR1 SGHTS and CDR2 YDEGEE come from the germline V gene. The CDR3 runs 14 residues. The CDR3 reads CASSLQGPGQPQHF. The CDR3 region has the DNA TGTGCCAGCAGCCTACAGGGTCCGGGTCAGCCCCAGCATTTT.

The chain uses TRBV4-2 and TRBJ2-1, with 11 nucleotides matching TRBD2. Germline V lookup: CDR1 LGHNA, CDR2 YNFKEQ. Germline trimming cut 6 bases from V and 5 bases from J; bases unmatched to any gene: 6. The CDR3 consists of 15 residues. CDR3 nucleotide sequence: TGTGCCAGCAGAATTATAGCGGGGGGGGACAATGAGCAGTTCTTC. Protein sequence: CASRIIAGGDNEQFF.

The V call is TRBV6-5, the J call TRBJ2-1, with 10 bases that match TRBD2. The CDR3 loop spans 13 amino acids. The germline V gene has CDR1 MNHEY and CDR2 SVGAGI. Trimming at V came to 8 bases and at J to 7 bases, leaving 5 bases not matched to a gene. The CDR3 nucleotides are TGTGCCAGCGCTCCTAGCGGGGGAAATGAGCAGTTCTTC. Translated: CASAPSGGNEQFF.

J is TRBJ2-7 and V is TRBV2; D call uncertain. CDR3 length equals 13 residues. Trimming left V 8 bases short and J 0 bases short, with 11 bases between. The germline CDR1 and CDR2 sequences are SNHLY and FYNNEI. The CDR3 DNA reads as TGTGCCAGCCGTTCAGGCAGCTCCTACGAGCAGTACTTC. Translated: CASRSGSSYEQYF. Full variable domain (remainder filled in from reference TRBV2 and TRBJ2-7): EPEVTQTPSHQVTQMGQEVILRCVPISNHLYFYWYRQILGQKVEFLVSFYNNEISEKSEIFDDQFSVERPDGSNFTLKIRSTKLEDSAMYFCASRSGSSYEQYFGPGTRLTVT.

The rearrangement uses TRBV5-1 and TRBJ1-6; no firm D call. This CDR3 contains 15 residues. V lost 0 bases to trimming and J lost 4 bases, with 8 bases between them. Germline values: CDR1 SGHRS, CDR2 YFSETQ. Here the CDR3 reads CASSLDGQYNSPLHF. The CDR3 nucleotides read TGCGCCAGCAGCTTGGATGGGCAGTATAATTCACCCCTCCACTTT.

V and J are TRBV7-8 and TRBJ2-1, with 14 bases identical to TRBD2. The CDR3 is 18 residues long. CDR1 and CDR2 from the germline V gene are SGHVS and FQNEAQ. The V and J ends lost 5 bases and 1 base, in that order; junction bases with no gene match: 7. The CDR3 loop is CASSPRTSGGWSYNEQFF. The CDR3, as DNA: TGTGCCAGCAGCCCACGGACTAGCGGGGGGTGGTCCTACAATGAGCAGTTCTTC.

This clone came up a few times. The chain uses TRBV15 and TRBJ2-1; D may be TRBD2 (6 bases). This CDR3 spans 15 amino acids. Trimming took off 0 bases at V and 4 bases at J, with 10 bases between the two ends. Germline V gives CDR1 LNHNV, CDR2 YYDKDF (reference sequence). The CDR3 here is CATSRDLEGYNEQFF. The DNA of the CDR3 is TGTGCCACCAGCAGAGATTTGGAGGGTTACAATGAGCAGTTCTTC.

V usage is TRBV5-1 and J usage is TRBJ2-5, with 9 bases identical to TRBD1. This CDR3 region has 15 residues. V gave up 4 bases and J gave up 4 bases; unmatched junction bases: 8. Per the germline V gene, CDR1 is SGHRS and CDR2 is YFSETQ. CDR3 in amino acids: CASSPGQGGGETQYF. CDR3 nucleotide sequence: TGCGCCAGCAGCCCGGGACAGGGAGGAGGAGAGACCCAGTACTTC.

The gene calls are TRBV19 and TRBJ1-1, with 10 bases matching TRBD1. Per germline, CDR1 LNHDA and CDR2 SQIVND (reference sequence). This CDR3 comprises 16 residues. Trimming removed 8 bases from V and 2 bases from J; junction bases left unmatched: 11. CDR3 sequence (DNA): TGTGCCAGTCGCTCCCGGGACAGGGGTCCTAACACTGAAGCTTTCTTT. Translated, it gives CASRSRDRGPNTEAFF. The full variable domain, in which reference TRBV19 and TRBJ1-1 provide the parts outside the CDR3, is DGGITQSPKYLFRKEGQNVTLSCEQNLNHDAMYWYRQDPGQGLRLIYYSQIVNDFQKGDIAEGYSVSREKKESFPLTVTSAQKNPTAFYLCASRSRDRGPNTEAFFGQGTRLTVV.

This rearrangement joins TRBV27 to TRBJ2-5; D possibly corresponds to TRBD1 (6 bases). The CDR3 is 13 residues long. Per the germline V gene, CDR1 is MNHEY and CDR2 is SMNVEV (reference sequence). V shed 5 bases and J shed 5 bases, with 12 bases lying between them. The DNA for the CDR3 is TGTGCCAGCAGTACCCAGGGGACGGAGACCCAGTACTTC. Amino acids: CASSTQGTETQYF.

This rearrangement joins TRBV6-5 to TRBJ1-3; no definite D call. The germline V and J ends were trimmed by 5 bases and 0 bases, with 5 bases remaining between them. This CDR3 is 13 amino acids long. Germline CDR1 and CDR2: MNHEY and SVGAGI. CDR3 region: CASSMSSGNTIYF. CDR3 bases: TGTGCCAGCAGTATGAGCTCTGGAAACACCATATATTTT.

The genes are TRBV2 and TRBJ2-1, with D maybe TRBD1 (6 bases). Trimming shortened V by 6 bases and J by 6 bases, and 18 bases separated the two germline ends. CDR3 length: 15 residues. The germline V gene has CDR1 SNHLY and CDR2 FYNNEI. The CDR3 is CASRTSQGGSNEQFF. Here the CDR3 DNA reads TGTGCCAGCAGGACGAGTCAAGGGGGTTCCAATGAGCAGTTCTTC.